This record looks at one TCR beta chain sequence and its context. This sample is part of a study of T cells in Graves' hyperthyroidism and ophthalmopathy. Across the study: Peripheral blood collection took place at initial diagnosis, before any treatment.

With 8 bases removed from V and 2 bases from J, the gap between germline ends came to 10 bases. CDR3 length equals 13 residues. CDR1 MNHEY and CDR2 SVGEGT come from the germline V gene. Amplification of TCR beta CDR3 regions was performed using RNA transcripts as template. A set of HTBI primers served as the primers for a first-round RT-PCR of the TCR CDR3. A single record per CDR3 protein comes from TCRdb applying MiXCR to the multiplex PCR reads. The repertoire holds about 480,000 distinct CDR3 sequences, under 15% seen once, with less than 20% in the top ten. The specimen was blood. The chain recombines TRBV6-2 or TRBV6-3 with TRBJ2-4; a weak D match, TRBD2 (6 bases). This clonotype was obtained from a woman aged 18-35 years with Graves' hyperthyroidism. The CDR3 DNA reads as TGTGCCAGCCTACTAGCCCCCAAAAACATTCAGTACTTC. It translates to CASLLAPKNIQYF.